The text below deals with one TCR beta chain. Its matching antigen is unknown. This specimen comes from a study of cytomegalovirus exposure and HLA in healthy donors. The PCR ran on 60 Vbeta and 13 Jbeta primers. Only in-frame clones appear in the TCRdb table, and some are missing; sequencing was by immunoSEQ multiplex PCR. The table includes around 200,000 clones, roughly 60% detected once. The germline V gene encodes CDR1 MNHNS and CDR2 SASEGT. With 6 bases removed from V and 4 bases from J, the gap between germline ends came to 10 bases. This CDR3 region has 12 residues. Overall study results and limits: Excluded: some indistinguishable V segments such as TRBV6-2 and TRBV6-3. Data from an earlier analysis indicated that most TCR beta V segments were productive either about 90% or about 30% of the time. With later analysis, a missense DCLRE1C variant became linked to TCR beta V- and J-gene trimming.

This TCR came from a man aged 40-55 years in good health and CMV-seronegative. The chain recombines TRBV6-1 with TRBJ2-7; D gene ambiguous. The sample taken for sequencing was PBMCs. The CDR3 spells CASRAVTYEQYF. The CDR3 DNA reads as TGTGCCAGCAGGGCCGTTACGTACGAGCAGTACTTC.